The present TCR beta chain was sequenced within a study of cytomegalovirus exposure and HLA in healthy donors. Trimming cost V 2 bases and J 8 bases; bases outside gene matches: 11. The CDR3 is made up of 15 amino acids. Germline V gives CDR1 SGHTA, CDR2 FQGNSA. Amplification used 60 Vbeta primers and 13 Jbeta primers. Measured with immunoSEQ multiplex PCR; TCRdb has only the in-frame clones, and not every one. The sample lists about 160,000 clones, more than 65% occurring once. Sequencing was performed on PBMCs. V is TRBV7-2 and J is TRBJ1-1; TRBD1 matches at 7 bases. The receptor's source is a man aged 25-40 years in good health and CMV-seronegative. The CDR3 protein is CASSLSTGMKVEAFF. CDR3 coding DNA: TGTGCCAGCAGCTTATCGACAGGGATGAAGGTAGAAGCTTTCTTT.